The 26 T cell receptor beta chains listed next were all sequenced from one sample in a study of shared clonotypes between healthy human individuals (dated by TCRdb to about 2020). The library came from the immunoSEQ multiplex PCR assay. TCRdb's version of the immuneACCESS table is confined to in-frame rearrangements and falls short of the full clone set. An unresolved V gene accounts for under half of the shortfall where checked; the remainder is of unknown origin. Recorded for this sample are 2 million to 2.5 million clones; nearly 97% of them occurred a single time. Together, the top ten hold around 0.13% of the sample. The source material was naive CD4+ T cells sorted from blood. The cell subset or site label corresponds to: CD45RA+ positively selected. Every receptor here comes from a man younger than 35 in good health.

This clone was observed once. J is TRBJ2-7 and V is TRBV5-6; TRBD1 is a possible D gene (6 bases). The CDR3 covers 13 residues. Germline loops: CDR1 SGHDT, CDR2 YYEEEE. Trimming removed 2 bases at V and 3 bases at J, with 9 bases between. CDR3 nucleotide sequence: TGTGCCAGCAGCTTTCAGGGGAACTACGAGCAGTACTTC. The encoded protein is CASSFQGNYEQYF.

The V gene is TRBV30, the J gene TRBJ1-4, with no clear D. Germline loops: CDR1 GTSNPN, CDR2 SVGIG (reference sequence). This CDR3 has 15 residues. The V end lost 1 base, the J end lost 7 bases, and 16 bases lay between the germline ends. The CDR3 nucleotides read TGTGCCTGGAGTGCCCTGGGTCCACCGGCTGAAAAACTGTTTTTT. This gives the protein CAWSALGPPAEKLFF.

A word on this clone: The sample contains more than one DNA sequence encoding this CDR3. CDR3 DNA: TGCGCCAGCAGCTTGGGTCTAGCGGGGGGAGCAGAGACCCAGTACTTC. It encodes CASSLGLAGGAETQYF. The rearrangement uses TRBV5-1 and TRBJ2-5, with TRBD2 matching over 11 bases. V lost 0 bases to trimming and J lost 4 bases; unmatched junction nucleotides: 5. The CDR3 loop spans 16 amino acids. Germline V gives CDR1 SGHRS, CDR2 YFSETQ.

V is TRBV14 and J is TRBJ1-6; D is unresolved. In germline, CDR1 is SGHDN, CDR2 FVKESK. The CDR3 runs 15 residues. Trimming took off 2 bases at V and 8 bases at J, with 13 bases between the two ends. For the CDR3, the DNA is TGTGCCAGCAGCCAATCTCTGGGAGCCGATTCACCCCTCCACTTT. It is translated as CASSQSLGADSPLHF.

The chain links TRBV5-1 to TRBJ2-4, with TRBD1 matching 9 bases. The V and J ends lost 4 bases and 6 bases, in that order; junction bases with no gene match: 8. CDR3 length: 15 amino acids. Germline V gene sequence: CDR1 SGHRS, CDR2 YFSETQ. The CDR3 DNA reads TGCGCCAGCAGCCCCAGGACAGGGGTTGGAAACATTCAGTACTTC. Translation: CASSPRTGVGNIQYF.

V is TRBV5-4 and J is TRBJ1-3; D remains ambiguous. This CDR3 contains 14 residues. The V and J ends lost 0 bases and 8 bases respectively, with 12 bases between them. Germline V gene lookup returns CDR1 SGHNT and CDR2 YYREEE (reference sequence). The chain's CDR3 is CASSLETFIDTIYF. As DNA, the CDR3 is TGTGCCAGCAGCTTGGAGACCTTCATCGACACCATATATTTT.

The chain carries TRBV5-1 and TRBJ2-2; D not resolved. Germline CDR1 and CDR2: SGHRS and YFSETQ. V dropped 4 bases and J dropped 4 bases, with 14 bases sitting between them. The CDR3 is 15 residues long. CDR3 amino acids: CASSLRSEGTGELFF. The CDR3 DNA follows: TGCGCCAGCAGCCTCCGGAGCGAAGGCACCGGGGAGCTGTTTTTT.

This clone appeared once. CDR3 nucleotide sequence: TGTGCCAGCAAAAGGGAACAACTCTACGAGCAGTACTTC. Protein sequence: CASKREQLYEQYF. The chain recombines TRBV2 with TRBJ2-7; no firm D call. This CDR3 comprises 13 residues. The germline CDR1 and CDR2 sequences are SNHLY and FYNNEI. Trimming cost V 7 bases and J 3 bases, with 13 bases left between them.

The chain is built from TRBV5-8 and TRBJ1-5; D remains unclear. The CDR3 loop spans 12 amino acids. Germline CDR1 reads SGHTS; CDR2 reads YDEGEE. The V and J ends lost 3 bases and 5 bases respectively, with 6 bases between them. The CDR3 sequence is CASSSFDQPQHF. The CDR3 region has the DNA TGTGCCAGCAGCTCTTTTGATCAGCCCCAGCATTTT.

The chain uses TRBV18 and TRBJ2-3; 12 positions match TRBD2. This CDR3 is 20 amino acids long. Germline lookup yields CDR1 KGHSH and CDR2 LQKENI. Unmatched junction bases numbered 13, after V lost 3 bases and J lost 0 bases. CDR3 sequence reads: CASSPGLAGILTTSTDTQYF. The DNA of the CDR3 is TGTGCCAGCTCACCCGGACTAGCGGGAATACTTACTACTAGCACAGATACGCAGTATTTT.

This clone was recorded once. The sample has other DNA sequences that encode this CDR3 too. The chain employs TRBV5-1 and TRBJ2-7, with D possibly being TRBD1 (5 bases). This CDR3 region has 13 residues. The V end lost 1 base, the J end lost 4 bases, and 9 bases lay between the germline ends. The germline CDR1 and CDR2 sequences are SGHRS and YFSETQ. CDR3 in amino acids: CASSLPGNYEQYF. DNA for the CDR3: TGCGCCAGCAGCTTGCCAGGGAATTACGAGCAGTACTTC.

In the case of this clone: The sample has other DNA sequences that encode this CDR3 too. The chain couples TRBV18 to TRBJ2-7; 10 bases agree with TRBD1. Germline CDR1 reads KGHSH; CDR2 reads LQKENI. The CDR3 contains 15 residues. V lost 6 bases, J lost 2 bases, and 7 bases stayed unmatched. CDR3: CASSLGQGETYEQYF. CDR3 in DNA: TGTGCCAGCTCCCTCGGACAGGGGGAAACCTACGAGCAGTACTTC.

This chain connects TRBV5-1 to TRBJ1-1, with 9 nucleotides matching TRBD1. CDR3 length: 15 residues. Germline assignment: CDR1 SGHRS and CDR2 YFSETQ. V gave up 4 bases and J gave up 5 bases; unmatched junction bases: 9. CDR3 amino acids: CASSPQGAPGTEAFF. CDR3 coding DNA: TGCGCCAGCAGCCCACAGGGGGCGCCGGGAACTGAAGCTTTCTTT.

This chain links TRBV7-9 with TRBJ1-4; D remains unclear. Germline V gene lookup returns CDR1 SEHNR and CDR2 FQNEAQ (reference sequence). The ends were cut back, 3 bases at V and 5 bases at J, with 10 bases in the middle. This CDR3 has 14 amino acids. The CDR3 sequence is CASSLDRQNEKLFF. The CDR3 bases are TGTGCCAGCAGCTTGGACCGTCAGAATGAAAAACTGTTTTTT. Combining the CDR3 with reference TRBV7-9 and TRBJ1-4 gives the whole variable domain DTGVSQNPRHKITKRGQNVTFRCDPISEHNRLYWYRQTLGQGPEFLTYFQNEAQLEKSRLLSDRFSAERPKGSFSTLEIQRTEQGDSAMYLCASSLDRQNEKLFFGSGTQLSVL.

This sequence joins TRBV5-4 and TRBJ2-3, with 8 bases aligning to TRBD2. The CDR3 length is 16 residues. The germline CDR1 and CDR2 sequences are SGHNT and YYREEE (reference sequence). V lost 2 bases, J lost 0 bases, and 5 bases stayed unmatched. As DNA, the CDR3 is TGTGCCAGCAGCTTCCGACTAGCGAAAAGCACAGATACGCAGTATTTT. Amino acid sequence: CASSFRLAKSTDTQYF. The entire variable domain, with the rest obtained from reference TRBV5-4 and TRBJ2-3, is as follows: ETGVTQSPTHLIKTRGQQVTLRCSSQSGHNTVSWYQQALGQGPQFIFQYYREEENGRGNFPPRFSGLQFPNYSSELNVNALELDDSALYLCASSFRLAKSTDTQYFGPGTRLTVL.

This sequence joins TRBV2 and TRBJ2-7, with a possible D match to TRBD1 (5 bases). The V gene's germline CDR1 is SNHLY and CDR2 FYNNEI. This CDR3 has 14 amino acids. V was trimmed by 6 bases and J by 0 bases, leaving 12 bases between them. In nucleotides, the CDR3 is TGTGCCAGCAGCCTAGGGGTGGGCTCCTACGAGCAGTACTTC. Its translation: CASSLGVGSYEQYF.

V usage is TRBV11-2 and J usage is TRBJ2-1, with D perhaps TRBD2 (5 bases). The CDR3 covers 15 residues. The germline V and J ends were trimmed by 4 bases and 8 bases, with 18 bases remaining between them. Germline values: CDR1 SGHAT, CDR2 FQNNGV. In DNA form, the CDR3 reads TGTGCCAGCAGCTCCGCTAGCAACCGGATAGATGAGCAGTTCTTC. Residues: CASSSASNRIDEQFF.

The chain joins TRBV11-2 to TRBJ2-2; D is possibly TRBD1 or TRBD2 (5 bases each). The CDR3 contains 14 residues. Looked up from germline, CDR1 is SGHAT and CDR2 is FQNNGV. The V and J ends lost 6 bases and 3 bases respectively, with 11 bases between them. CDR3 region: CASSPRGDTGELFF. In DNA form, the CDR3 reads TGTGCCAGCAGTCCCAGAGGGGACACCGGGGAGCTGTTTTTT.

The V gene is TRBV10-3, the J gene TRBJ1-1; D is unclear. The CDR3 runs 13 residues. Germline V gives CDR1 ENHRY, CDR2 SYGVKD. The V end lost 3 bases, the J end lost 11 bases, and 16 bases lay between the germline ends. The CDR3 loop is CAISDPGPGLAFF. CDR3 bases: TGTGCCATCAGTGACCCCGGGCCCGGGCTGGCTTTCTTT.

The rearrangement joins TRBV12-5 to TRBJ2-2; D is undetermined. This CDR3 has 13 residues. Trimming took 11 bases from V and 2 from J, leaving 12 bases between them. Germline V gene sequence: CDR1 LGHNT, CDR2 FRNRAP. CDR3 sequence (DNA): TGTGCTTCAGACTGGCTCAACACCGGGGAGCTGTTTTTT. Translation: CASDWLNTGELFF.

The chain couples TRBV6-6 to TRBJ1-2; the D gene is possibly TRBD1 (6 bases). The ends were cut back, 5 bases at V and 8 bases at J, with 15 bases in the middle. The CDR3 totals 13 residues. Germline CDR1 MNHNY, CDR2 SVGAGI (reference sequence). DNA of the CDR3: TGTGCCAGCAGTCCGGACAGCGTCGTCGGCTACACCTTC. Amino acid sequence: CASSPDSVVGYTF.

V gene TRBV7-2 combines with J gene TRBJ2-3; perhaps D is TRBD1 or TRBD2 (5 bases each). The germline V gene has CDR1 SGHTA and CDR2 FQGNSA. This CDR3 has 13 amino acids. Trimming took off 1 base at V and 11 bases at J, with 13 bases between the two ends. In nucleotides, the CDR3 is TGTGCCAGCAGCTTAGATCGACGGGACGAGCAGTATTTT. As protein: CASSLDRRDEQYF.

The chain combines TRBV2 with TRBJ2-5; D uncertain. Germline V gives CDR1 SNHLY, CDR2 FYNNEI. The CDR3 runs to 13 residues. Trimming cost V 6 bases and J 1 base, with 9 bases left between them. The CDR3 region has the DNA TGTGCCAGCAGCATCATAATCCAAGAGACCCAGTACTTC. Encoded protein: CASSIIIQETQYF.

CDR3 sequence (DNA): TGCGCCAGCAGCCAAGATCGGGGTTCAATCACGCAGTATTTT. Protein product: CASSQDRGSITQYF. The rearrangement uses TRBV4-3 and TRBJ2-3, with D perhaps TRBD2 (5 bases). Germline CDR1 reads LGHNA; CDR2 reads YSLEER. There are 14 residues in the CDR3. The V and J ends lost 0 bases and 9 bases respectively, with 13 bases between them.

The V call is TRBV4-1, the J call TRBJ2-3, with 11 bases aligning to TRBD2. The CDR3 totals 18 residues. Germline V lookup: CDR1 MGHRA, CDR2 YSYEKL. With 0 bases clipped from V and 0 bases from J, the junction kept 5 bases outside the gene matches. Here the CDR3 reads CASSQDTRTSGSTDTQYF. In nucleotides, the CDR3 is TGCGCCAGCAGCCAAGACACCCGGACTAGCGGGAGCACAGATACGCAGTATTTT.

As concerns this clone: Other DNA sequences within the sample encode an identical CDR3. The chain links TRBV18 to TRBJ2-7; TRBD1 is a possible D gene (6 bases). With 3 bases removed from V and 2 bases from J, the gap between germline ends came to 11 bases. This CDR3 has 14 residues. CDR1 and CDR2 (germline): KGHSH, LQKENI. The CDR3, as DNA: TGTGCCAGCTCACCTAATGGACAGACCTACGAGCAGTACTTC. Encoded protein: CASSPNGQTYEQYF.